These 18 T cell receptor beta chains came from one sample sequenced in a study of blood T cell repertoires in COVID-19. This table comes from immunoSEQ multiplex PCR, and its TCRdb copy is limited to in-frame clones, with some not included. The data hold some 150,000 clones, with 87% observed a single time. The specimen sequenced was peripheral blood. The source is a woman in her forties or fifties with acute or convalescent COVID-19.

The V gene is TRBV25-1, the J gene TRBJ2-2; unclear D gene. CDR1 is MGHDK, CDR2 SYGVNS, per germline. Between the trimmed V and J ends, which lost 4 bases and 6 bases, there was a span of 6 bases. There are 12 residues in the CDR3. CDR3 protein: CASSGAPGELFF. Here the CDR3 DNA reads TGTGCCAGCAGTGGAGCCCCCGGGGAGCTGTTTTTT.

The rearrangement uses TRBV7-9 and TRBJ2-7; D is possibly TRBD1 (6 bases). The CDR3 runs to 15 residues. CDR1 SEHNR and CDR2 FQNEAQ come from the germline V gene (reference sequence). The V and J ends lost 5 bases and 4 bases respectively, with 18 bases between them. Here the CDR3 reads CASSTGPAGVYEQYF. The CDR3 DNA reads TGTGCCAGCAGCACAGGTCCGGCAGGGGTGTACGAGCAGTACTTC.

The chain couples TRBV5-1 to TRBJ1-1; D gene uncertain. Germline CDR1 SGHRS, CDR2 YFSETQ. This CDR3 has 14 amino acids. V shed 1 base and J shed 1 base, with 8 bases lying between them. The CDR3 DNA sequence: TGCGCCAGCAGCTTGTACGGCGGGAACACTGAAGCTTTCTTT. Encoded protein: CASSLYGGNTEAFF.

The rearrangement joins TRBV7-2 to TRBJ2-3; D perhaps matches TRBD1 (5 bases). V shed 5 bases and J shed 1 base, with 13 bases lying between them. Germline V gene data show CDR1 as SGHTA and CDR2 as FQGNSA. This CDR3 has 15 amino acids. The CDR3 loop is CASSPSRARTDTQYF. The CDR3 DNA reads as TGTGCCAGCAGCCCCTCCAGGGCTCGCACAGATACGCAGTATTTT.

This chain joins TRBV27 and TRBJ1-1; weak D call: TRBD1 (5 bases). V dropped 6 bases and J dropped 2 bases, with 25 bases sitting between them. Germline CDR1 reads MNHEY; CDR2 reads SMNVEV (reference sequence). The length of the CDR3 is 18 residues. CDR3 DNA sequence: TGTGCCAGCAGCCGGTGGGTGGGGATGGGGAGGGGTAACACTGAAGCTTTCTTT. Translation: CASSRWVGMGRGNTEAFF.

The V and J genes are TRBV7-9 and TRBJ1-2; 7 nucleotides align to TRBD1. Germline V lookup: CDR1 SEHNR, CDR2 FQNEAQ (reference sequence). V lost 0 bases to trimming and J lost 3 bases; unmatched junction nucleotides: 7. The CDR3 has 16 residues. CDR3 loop: CASSLARQGRHYGYTF. In DNA form, the CDR3 reads TGTGCCAGCAGCTTAGCCCGACAGGGTAGGCACTATGGCTACACCTTC.

The chain joins TRBV6-6 to TRBJ1-1, with 11 bases lining up with TRBD1. Trimming at V came to 7 bases and at J to 1 base, leaving 2 bases not matched to a gene. The length of the CDR3 is 14 residues. Per the germline V gene, CDR1 is MNHNY and CDR2 is SVGAGI (reference sequence). In DNA form, the CDR3 reads TGTGCCAGCATCGGGACAGGGGGGAACACTGAAGCTTTCTTT. Protein: CASIGTGGNTEAFF.

This clone was observed once. The chain links TRBV5-5 to TRBJ1-3, with D perhaps TRBD1 (5 bases). Trimming stripped 5 bases from V and 0 bases from J, with 12 bases between. CDR1 is SGHKS, CDR2 YYEKEE, per germline (reference sequence). CDR3 length equals 15 residues. CDR3: CASSPTASSGNTIYF. In nucleotides, the CDR3 is TGTGCCAGCAGTCCGACAGCCAGCTCTGGAAACACCATATATTTT.

This clone was counted a single time. V is TRBV5-6 and J is TRBJ1-4, with unresolved D. In germline, CDR1 is SGHDT, CDR2 YYEEEE. With 4 bases removed from V and 8 bases from J, the gap between germline ends came to 12 bases. CDR3 length: 13 residues. CDR3 amino acids: CASSLRVEEKLFF. The CDR3 nucleotides read TGTGCCAGCAGCCTGCGGGTCGAGGAAAAACTGTTTTTT. The whole variable domain, remainder taken from reference TRBV5-6 and TRBJ1-4, is DAGVTQSPTHLIKTRGQQVTLRCSPKSGHDTVSWYQQALGQGPQFIFQYYEEEERQRGNFPDRFSGHQFPNYSSELNVNALLLGDSALYLCASSLRVEEKLFFGSGTQLSVL.

This chain uses TRBV18 with TRBJ2-7, with 7 bases fitting TRBD1. This CDR3 is built from 15 residues. V was pared by 3 bases and J by 3 bases, with 8 bases of the junction left unmatched. Looked up from germline, CDR1 is KGHSH and CDR2 is LQKENI. Written as DNA, the CDR3 is TGTGCCAGCTCACCTTCATCACAGGGGAACTACGAGCAGTACTTC. Protein: CASSPSSQGNYEQYF.

This clone was seen only a few times. V and J are TRBV30 and TRBJ1-1; 7 nucleotides match TRBD1. Trimming removed 1 base from V and 8 bases from J; junction bases left unmatched: 10. CDR1 GTSNPN and CDR2 SVGIG come from the germline V gene (reference sequence). This CDR3 spans 14 amino acids. CDR3 region: CAWSARTGTVEAFF. CDR3 in DNA: TGTGCCTGGAGTGCCAGAACCGGGACAGTCGAAGCTTTCTTT.

This chain uses TRBV6-2 or TRBV6-3 with TRBJ1-5; a possible D gene is TRBD1 (6 bases). The CDR3 consists of 15 residues. Per germline, CDR1 MNHEY and CDR2 SVGEGT. V lost 5 bases and J 4 bases, leaving 15 bases between the germline ends. CDR3 sequence reads: CASSRTGTGNQPQHF. The CDR3 DNA reads TGTGCCAGCAGTCGTACGGGAACAGGGAATCAGCCCCAGCATTTT.

With respect to this clone: Other DNA sequences in the sample encode the same CDR3. The chain uses TRBV9 and TRBJ2-7, with TRBD2 as a possible D gene (5 bases). The germline CDR1 and CDR2 sequences are SGDLS and YYNGEE. V shed 4 bases and J shed 4 bases, with 18 bases lying between them. The CDR3 length is 15 residues. The CDR3 reads CASSRHFDEGYEQYF. In DNA, the CDR3 is TGTGCCAGCAGCAGACATTTTGATGAGGGATACGAGCAGTACTTC.

V gene TRBV27 combines with J gene TRBJ1-4, with 8 bases matching TRBD1. V was pared by 5 bases and J by 5 bases, with 4 bases of the junction left unmatched. Germline V gene lookup returns CDR1 MNHEY and CDR2 SMNVEV (reference sequence). The CDR3 consists of 14 residues. CDR3 sequence reads: CASSKGQANEKLFF. CDR3 in DNA: TGTGCCAGCAGTAAGGGACAGGCCAATGAAAAACTGTTTTTT.

The V call is TRBV10-3, the J call TRBJ2-1; 12 positions agree with TRBD2. The CDR3 has 14 amino acids. The V segment lost 10 bases and the J segment 6 bases; nucleotides outside the gene matches: 7. The V gene's germline CDR1 is ENHRY and CDR2 SYGVKD. The CDR3 loop is CATTSGGSINEQFF. CDR3 coding DNA: TGTGCCACCACTAGCGGGGGGTCGATCAATGAGCAGTTCTTC.

The chain recombines TRBV5-1 with TRBJ2-7; no clear D. The V gene lost 0 bases and the J gene lost 3 bases, with 10 bases spanning the gap. The CDR3 extends over 14 amino acids. CDR1 is SGHRS and CDR2 is YFSETQ in the germline V gene. The CDR3 loop is CASSLGGFSYEQYF. The DNA of the CDR3 is TGCGCCAGCAGCTTGGGAGGTTTTAGCTACGAGCAGTACTTC.

The V gene is TRBV19, the J gene TRBJ1-5, with TRBD1 matching 7 bases. Germline CDR1 reads LNHDA; CDR2 reads SQIVND (reference sequence). The V segment lost 6 bases and the J segment 4 bases; nucleotides outside the gene matches: 12. This CDR3 spans 16 amino acids. CDR3 sequence (DNA): TGTGCCAGTAGGGGGTTGCAGGGGGAGCGAAATCAGCCCCAGCATTTT. It codes for CASRGLQGERNQPQHF.

The rearrangement joins TRBV6-5 to TRBJ1-2; D not certain. There are 13 residues in the CDR3. V was cut by 2 bases and J by 1 base, with 5 bases left in between. From germline, CDR1 is MNHEY and CDR2 SVGAGI. DNA for the CDR3: TGTGCCAGCAGTTACGGAGTTAACTATGGCTACACCTTC. This sequence encodes CASSYGVNYGYTF.